Sequencing of this T cell receptor (beta chain) was carried out in a study of blood T cells in healthy people across ages. This clonotype was observed a few times. Its antigen remains unidentified. The sample providers were healthy Caucasian people from Russia, aged roughly 6 to 95. Each sample yielded at least 6 million isolated PBMCs. Whole-study findings and limits: Per-million-T-cell TCR beta diversity fell roughly linearly with age. Naive CD4+ cells and diversity were both higher in long-lived donors than in aged donors.

A sample-barcoded 5' primer and a J-beta primer mix were used in a second PCR of roughly 7 to 12 cycles. TCRdb reprocessed the 5' RACE reads with MiXCR, giving one entry per CDR3 protein. The sample includes around 800,000 distinct CDR3 sequences, 35% to 50% of them seen just once. Sequenced: blood. The sequence was obtained from an older man in good health.

This chain's CDR3 is CSALWGEWSYNEQFF. DNA for the CDR3: TGCAGTGCCCTCTGGGGGGAGTGGTCCTACAATGAGCAGTTCTTC. The chain is built from TRBV20-1 and TRBJ2-1; D might be TRBD2 (6 bases). This CDR3 contains 15 residues. V was pared by 6 bases and J by 1 base, with 16 bases between. CDR1 and CDR2 (germline): DFQATT, SNEGSKA (reference sequence).